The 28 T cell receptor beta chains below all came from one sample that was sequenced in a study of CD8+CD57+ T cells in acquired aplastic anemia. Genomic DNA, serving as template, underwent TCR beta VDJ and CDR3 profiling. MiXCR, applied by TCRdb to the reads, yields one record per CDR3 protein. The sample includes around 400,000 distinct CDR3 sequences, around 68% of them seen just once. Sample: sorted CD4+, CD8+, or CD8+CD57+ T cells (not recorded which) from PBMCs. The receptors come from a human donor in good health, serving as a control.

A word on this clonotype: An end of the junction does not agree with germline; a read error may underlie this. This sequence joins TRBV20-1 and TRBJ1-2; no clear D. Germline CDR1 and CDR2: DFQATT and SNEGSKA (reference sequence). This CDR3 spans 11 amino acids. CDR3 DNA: TGCGGTGCTACTGGGGTGGCTTCACCCCCCTTC. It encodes CGATGVASPPF.

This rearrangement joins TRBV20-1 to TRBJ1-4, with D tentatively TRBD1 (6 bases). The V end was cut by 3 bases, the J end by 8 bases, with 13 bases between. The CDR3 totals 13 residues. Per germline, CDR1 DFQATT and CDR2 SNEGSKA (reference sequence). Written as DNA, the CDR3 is TGCAGTGCTAGTGGCCGGGGGGGCGAAAAACTGTTTTTT. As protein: CSASGRGGEKLFF.

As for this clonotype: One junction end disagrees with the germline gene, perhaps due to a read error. The CDR3 DNA reads as TGTGCCAGCAGCGTCCGCTCCGGCGCTATTCCTAACTATTTT. Encoded protein: CASSVRSGAIPNYF. This chain uses TRBV7-2 with TRBJ1-1, with D unresolved. CDR1 and CDR2 (germline): SGHTA, FQGNSA. The CDR3 sequence is 14 residues long.

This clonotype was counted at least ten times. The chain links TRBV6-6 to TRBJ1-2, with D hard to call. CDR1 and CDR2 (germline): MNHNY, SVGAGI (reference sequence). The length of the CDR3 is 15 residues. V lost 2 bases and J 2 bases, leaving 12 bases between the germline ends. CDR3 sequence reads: CASSYNQGANYGYTF. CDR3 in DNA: TGTGCCAGCAGTTACAACCAAGGTGCGAACTATGGCTACACCTTC.

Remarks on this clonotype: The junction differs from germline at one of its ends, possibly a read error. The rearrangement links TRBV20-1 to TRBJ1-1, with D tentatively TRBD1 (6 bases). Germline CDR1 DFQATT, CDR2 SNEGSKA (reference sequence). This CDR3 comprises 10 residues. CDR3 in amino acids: CSARRQEDYF. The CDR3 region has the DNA TGCAGTGCTAGGAGACAGGAAGATTACTTT.

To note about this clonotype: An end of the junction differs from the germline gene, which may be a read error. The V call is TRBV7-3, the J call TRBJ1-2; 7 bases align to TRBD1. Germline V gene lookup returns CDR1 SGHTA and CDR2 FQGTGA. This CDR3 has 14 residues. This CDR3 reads CATSQDRSICGDTF. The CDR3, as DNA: TGTGCCACCAGCCAGGACAGGTCGATCTGTGGCGACACCTTC.

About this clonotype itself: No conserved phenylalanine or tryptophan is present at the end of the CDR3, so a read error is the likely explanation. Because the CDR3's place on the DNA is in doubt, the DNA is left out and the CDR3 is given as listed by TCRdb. The CDR3 is CASSIGTGCEASY. The rearrangement joins TRBV7-2 to TRBJ1-1; TRBD1, the table's D call, was not compared with the DNA. Both ends counted, the CDR3 spans 13 residues. Looked up from germline, CDR1 is SGHTA and CDR2 is FQGNSA.

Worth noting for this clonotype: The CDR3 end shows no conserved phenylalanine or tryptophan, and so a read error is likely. CDR3 region: CASSSVTGDTQYV. The CDR3 DNA follows: TGTGCCAGCAGCAGTGTGACGGGCGATACGCAGTATGTT. The genes are TRBV7-7 and TRBJ2-3; the D is unclear. V gave up 5 bases and J gave up 6 bases, with 12 bases separating them. Germline V gene data show CDR1 as SSHAT and CDR2 as FNYEAQ (reference sequence). The CDR3 consists of 13 residues.

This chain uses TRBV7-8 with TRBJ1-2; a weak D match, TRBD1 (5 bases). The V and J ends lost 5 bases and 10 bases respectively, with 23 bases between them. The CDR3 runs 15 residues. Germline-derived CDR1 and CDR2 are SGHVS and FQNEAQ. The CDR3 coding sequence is TGTGCCAGCAGCCCTGGACTAGCGGGGGGGATGTTCTACACCTTC. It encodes CASSPGLAGGMFYTF.

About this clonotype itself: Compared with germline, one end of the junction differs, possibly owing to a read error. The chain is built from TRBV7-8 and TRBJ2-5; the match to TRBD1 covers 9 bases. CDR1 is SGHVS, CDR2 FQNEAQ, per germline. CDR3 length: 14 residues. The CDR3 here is CASSEEGGQGSHSF. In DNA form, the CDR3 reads TGTGCCAGCAGTGAGGAAGGGGGACAGGGCAGCCATTCCTTC. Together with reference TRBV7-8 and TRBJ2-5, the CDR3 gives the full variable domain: GAGVSQSPRYKVAKRGQDVALRCDPISGHVSLFWYQQALGQGPEFLTYFQNEAQLDKSGLPSDRFFAERPEGSVSTLKIQRTQQEDSAVYLCASSEEGGQGSHSFGPGTRLLVL.

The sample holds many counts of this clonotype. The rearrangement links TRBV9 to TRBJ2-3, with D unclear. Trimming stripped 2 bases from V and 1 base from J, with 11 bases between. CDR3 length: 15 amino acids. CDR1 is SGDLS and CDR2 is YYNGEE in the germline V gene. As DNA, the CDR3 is TGTGCCAGCAGCGTTAAGGGCACGGGCACAGATACGCAGTATTTT. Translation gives CASSVKGTGTDTQYF.

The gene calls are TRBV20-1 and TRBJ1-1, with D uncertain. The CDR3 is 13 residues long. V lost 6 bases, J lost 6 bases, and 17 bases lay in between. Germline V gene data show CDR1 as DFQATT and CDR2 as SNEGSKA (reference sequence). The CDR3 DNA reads TGCAGTGCCTATAAAACTAAGAGCGCTGAAGCTTTCTTT. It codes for CSAYKTKSAEAFF.

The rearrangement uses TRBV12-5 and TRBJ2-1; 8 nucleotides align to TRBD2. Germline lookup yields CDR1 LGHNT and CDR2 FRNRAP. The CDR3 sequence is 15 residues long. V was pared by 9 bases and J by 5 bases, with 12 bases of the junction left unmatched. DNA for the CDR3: TGTGCTAGCGGCGCAGTCACTAGCGGACACAATGAGCAGTTCTTC. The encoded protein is CASGAVTSGHNEQFF. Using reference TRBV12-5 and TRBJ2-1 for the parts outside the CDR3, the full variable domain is DARVTQTPRHKVTEMGQEVTMRCQPILGHNTVFWYRQTMMQGLELLAYFRNRAPLDDSGMPKDRFSAEMPDATLATLKIQPSEPRDSAVYFCASGAVTSGHNEQFFGPGTRLTVL.

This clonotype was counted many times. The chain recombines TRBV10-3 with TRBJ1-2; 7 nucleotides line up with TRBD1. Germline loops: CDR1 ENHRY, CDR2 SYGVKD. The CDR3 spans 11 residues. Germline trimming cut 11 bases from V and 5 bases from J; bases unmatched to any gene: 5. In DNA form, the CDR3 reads TGTGCCGCTCAGGGGGTTTATGGCTACACCTTC. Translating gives CAAQGVYGYTF.

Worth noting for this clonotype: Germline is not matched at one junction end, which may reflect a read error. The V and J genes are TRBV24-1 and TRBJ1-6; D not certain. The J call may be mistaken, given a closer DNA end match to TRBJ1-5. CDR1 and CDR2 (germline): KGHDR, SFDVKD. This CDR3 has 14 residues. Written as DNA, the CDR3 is TGTGCCAGCAGTTCGGAGCGCGAGTATCAGCCCCAGCATTTT. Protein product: CASSSEREYQPQHF.

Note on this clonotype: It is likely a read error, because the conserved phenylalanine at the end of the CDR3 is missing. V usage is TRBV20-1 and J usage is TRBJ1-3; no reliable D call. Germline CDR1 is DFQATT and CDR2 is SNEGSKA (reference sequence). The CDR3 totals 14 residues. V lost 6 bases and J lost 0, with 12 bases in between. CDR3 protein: CSARPGPSGNTIYL. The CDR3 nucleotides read TGCAGTGCAAGGCCAGGTCCCTCTGGAAACACCATATATCTT.

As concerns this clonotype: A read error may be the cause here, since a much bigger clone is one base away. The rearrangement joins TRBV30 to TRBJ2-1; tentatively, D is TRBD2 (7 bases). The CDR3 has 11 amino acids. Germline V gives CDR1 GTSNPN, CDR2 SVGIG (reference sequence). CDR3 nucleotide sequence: TGTGGCTGGGGAGGGGGAAGTGAGCAGTTCTTC. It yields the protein CGWGGGSEQFF.

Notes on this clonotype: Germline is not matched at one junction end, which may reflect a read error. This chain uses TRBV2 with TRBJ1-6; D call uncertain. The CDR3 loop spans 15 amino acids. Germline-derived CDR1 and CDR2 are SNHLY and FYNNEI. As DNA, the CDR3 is TGTGCCAGCAGCCCCCAACAATGGGATAAAGGACCCCTCCACTTC. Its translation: CASSPQQWDKGPLHF.

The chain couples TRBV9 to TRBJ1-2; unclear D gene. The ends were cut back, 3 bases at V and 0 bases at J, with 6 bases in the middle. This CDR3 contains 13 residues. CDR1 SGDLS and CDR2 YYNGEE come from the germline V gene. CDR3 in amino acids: CASSGQTNYGYTF. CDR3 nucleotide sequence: TGTGCCAGCAGCGGCCAGACTAACTATGGCTACACCTTC.

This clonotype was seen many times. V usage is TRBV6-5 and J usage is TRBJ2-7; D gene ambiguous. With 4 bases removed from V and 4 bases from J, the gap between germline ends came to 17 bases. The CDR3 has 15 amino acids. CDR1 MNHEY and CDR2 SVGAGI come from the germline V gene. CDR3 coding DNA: TGTGCCAGCAGTTCCCGGGCCAAGCCCTCATACGAGCAGTACTTC. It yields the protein CASSSRAKPSYEQYF.

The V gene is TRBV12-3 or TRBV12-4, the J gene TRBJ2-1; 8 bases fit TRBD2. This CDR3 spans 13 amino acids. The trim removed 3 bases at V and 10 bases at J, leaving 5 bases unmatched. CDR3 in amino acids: CASSLGASGEQFF. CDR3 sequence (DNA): TGTGCCAGCAGTTTGGGGGCTAGCGGGGAGCAGTTCTTC.

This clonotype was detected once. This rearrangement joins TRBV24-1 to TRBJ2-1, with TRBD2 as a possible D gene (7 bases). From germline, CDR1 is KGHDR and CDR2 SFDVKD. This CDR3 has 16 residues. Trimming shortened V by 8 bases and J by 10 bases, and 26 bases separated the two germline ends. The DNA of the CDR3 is TGTGCCACCACTGAGTCGCAAGAGGGGGGGAACCAGGAGCAGTTCTTC. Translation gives CATTESQEGGNQEQFF.

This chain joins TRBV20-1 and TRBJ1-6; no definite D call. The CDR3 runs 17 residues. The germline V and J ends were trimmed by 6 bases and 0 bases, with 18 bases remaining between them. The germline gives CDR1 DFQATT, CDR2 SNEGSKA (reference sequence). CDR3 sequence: CSAQRESGGSYNSPLHF. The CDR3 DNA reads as TGCAGTGCCCAGAGAGAGAGCGGCGGCTCCTATAATTCACCCCTCCACTTT.

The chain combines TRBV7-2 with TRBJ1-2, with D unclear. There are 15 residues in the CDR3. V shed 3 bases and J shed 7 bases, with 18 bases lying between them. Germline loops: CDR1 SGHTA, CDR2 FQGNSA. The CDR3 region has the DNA TGTGCCAGCAGCTTTACGACGGGCCTCCCGAGTGGCTACACCTTC. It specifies CASSFTTGLPSGYTF.

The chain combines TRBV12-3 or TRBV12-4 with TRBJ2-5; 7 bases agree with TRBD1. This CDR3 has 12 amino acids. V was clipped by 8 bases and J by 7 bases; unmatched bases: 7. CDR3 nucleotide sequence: TGTGCCAGCCGTAAAGGGGGCGTGACCCAGTACTTC. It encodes CASRKGGVTQYF.

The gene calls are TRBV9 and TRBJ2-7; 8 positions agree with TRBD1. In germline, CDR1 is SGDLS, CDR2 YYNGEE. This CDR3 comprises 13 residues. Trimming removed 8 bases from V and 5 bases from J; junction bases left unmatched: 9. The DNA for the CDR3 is TGTGCCAGGTTAGACAGGGGAGAGAACGAGCAGTACTTC. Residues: CARLDRGENEQYF.

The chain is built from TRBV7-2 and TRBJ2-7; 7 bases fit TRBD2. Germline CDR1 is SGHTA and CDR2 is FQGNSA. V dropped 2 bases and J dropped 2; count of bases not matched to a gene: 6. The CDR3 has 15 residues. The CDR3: CASSLNIGGTYEQYF. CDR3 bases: TGTGCCAGCAGCTTAAATATCGGGGGGACCTACGAGCAGTACTTC.

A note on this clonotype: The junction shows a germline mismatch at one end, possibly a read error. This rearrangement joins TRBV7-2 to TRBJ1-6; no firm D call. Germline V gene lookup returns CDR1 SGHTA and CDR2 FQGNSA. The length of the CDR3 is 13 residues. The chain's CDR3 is CASSLALVSPLHF. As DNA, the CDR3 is TGTGCCAGCAGCTTAGCTCTTGTTTCGCCCCTGCACTTT.